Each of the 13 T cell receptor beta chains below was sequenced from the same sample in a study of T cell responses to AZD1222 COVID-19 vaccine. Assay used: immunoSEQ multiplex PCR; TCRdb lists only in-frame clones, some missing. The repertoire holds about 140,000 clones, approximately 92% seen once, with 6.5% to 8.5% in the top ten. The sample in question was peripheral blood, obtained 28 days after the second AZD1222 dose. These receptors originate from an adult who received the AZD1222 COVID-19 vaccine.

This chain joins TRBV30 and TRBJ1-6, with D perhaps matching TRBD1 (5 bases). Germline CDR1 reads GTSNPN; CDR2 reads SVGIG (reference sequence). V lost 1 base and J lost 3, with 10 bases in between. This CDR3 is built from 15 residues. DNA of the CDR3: TGTGCCTGGAGTGAGGGGCTGCTCTATAATTCACCCCTCCACTTT. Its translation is CAWSEGLLYNSPLHF. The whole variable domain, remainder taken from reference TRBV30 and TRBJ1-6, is SQTIHQWPATLVQPVGSPLSLECTVEGTSNPNLYWYRQAAGRGLQLLFYSVGIGQISSEVPQNLSASRPQDRQFILSSKKLLLSDSGFYLCAWSEGLLYNSPLHFGNGTRLTVT.

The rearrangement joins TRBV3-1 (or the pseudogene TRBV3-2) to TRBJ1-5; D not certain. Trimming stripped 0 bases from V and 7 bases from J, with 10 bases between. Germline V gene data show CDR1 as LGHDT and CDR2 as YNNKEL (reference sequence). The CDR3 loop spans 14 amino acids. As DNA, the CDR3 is TGTGCCAGCAGCCAAGATATAGGAGGACAGCCCCAGCATTTT. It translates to CASSQDIGGQPQHF.

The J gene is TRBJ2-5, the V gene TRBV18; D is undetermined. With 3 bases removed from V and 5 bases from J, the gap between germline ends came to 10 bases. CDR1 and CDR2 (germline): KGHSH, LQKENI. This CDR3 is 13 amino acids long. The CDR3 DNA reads TGTGCCAGCTCACCGACACTTCGGGAGACCCAGTACTTC. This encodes CASSPTLRETQYF.

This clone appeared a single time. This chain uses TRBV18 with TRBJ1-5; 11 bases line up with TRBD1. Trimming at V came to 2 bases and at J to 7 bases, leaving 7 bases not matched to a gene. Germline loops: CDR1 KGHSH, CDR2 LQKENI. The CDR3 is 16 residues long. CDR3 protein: CASSPGTGGMEQPQHF. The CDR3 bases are TGTGCCAGCTCACCAGGGACAGGGGGAATGGAGCAGCCCCAGCATTTT.

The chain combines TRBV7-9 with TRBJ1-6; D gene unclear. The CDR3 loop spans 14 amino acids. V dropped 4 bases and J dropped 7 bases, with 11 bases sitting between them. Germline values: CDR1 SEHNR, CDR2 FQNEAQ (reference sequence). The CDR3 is CASSSTSENSPLHF. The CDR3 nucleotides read TGTGCCAGCAGCTCCACCTCGGAAAATTCACCCCTCCACTTT.

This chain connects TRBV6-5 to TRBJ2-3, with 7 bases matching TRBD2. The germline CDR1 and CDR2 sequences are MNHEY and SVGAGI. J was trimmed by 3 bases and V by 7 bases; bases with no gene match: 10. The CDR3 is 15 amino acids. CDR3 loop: CASTSLPGRTDTQYF. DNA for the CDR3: TGTGCCAGCACCTCTCTCCCCGGGAGGACAGATACGCAGTATTTT.

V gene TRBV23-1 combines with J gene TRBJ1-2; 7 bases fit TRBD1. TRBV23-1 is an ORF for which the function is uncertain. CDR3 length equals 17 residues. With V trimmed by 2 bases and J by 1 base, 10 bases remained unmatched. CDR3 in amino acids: CASSQAHPGGGNYGYTF. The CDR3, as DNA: TGCGCCAGCAGTCAAGCCCATCCAGGGGGGGGTAACTATGGCTACACCTTC.

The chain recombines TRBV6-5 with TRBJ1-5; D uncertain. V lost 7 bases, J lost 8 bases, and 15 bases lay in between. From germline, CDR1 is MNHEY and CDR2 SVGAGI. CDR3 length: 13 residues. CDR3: CASTILLGEPQHF. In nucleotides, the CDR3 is TGTGCCAGCACCATCTTACTCGGTGAGCCCCAGCATTTT.

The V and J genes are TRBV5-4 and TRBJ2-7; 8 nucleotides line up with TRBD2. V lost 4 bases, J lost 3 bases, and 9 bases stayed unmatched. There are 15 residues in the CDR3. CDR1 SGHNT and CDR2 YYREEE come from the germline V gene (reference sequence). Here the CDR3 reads CASSPNPGGGYEQYF. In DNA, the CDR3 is TGTGCCAGCAGCCCAAACCCGGGGGGGGGCTACGAGCAGTACTTC.

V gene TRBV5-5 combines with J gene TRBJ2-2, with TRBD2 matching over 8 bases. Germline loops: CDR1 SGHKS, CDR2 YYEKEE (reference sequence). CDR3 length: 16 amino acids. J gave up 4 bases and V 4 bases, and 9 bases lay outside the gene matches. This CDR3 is CASSPFGGASTGELFF. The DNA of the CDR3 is TGTGCCAGCAGCCCATTCGGGGGGGCGAGCACCGGGGAGCTGTTTTTT.

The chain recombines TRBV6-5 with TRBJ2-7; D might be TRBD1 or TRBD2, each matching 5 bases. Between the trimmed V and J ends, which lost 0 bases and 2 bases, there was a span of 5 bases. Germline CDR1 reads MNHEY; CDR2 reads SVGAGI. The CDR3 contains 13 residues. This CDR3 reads CASSYSGPYEQYF. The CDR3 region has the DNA TGTGCCAGCAGTTACTCGGGACCCTACGAGCAGTACTTC.

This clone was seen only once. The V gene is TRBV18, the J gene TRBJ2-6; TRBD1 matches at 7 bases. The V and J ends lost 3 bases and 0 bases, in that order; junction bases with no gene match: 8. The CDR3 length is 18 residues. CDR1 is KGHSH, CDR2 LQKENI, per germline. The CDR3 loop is CASSPLGTDSSGANVLTF. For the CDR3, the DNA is TGTGCCAGCTCACCCCTTGGGACAGATAGCTCTGGGGCCAACGTCCTGACTTTC.

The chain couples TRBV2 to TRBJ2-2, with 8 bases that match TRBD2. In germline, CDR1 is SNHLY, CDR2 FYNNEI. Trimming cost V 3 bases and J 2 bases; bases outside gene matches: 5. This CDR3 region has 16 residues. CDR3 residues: CASSDPGGGNTGELFF. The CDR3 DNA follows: TGTGCCAGCAGTGACCCGGGGGGGGGAAACACCGGGGAGCTGTTTTTT.